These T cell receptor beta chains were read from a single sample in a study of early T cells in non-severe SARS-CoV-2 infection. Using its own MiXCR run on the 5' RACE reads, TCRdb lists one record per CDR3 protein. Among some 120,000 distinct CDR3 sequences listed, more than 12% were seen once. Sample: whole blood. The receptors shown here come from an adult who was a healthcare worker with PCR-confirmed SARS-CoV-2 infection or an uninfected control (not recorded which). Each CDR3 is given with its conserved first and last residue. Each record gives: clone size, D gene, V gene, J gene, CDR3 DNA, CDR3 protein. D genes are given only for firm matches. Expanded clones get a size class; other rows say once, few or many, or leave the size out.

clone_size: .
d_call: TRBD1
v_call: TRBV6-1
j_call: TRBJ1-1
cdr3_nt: TGTGCCAGCAGTGAATGGGACAGGTTGAACACTGAAGCTTTCTTT
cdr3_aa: CASSEWDRLNTEAFF

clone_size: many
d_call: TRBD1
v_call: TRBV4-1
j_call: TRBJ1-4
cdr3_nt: TGCGCCAGCAGCCAAGATTCTTCCCGGGACAGCAGGGGCAAACTGTTTTTT
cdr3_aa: CASSQDSSRDSRGKLFF

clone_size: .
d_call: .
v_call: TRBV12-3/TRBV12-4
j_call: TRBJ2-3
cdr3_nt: TGTGCCAGCAGCTCGGGCGTAGGGGCCACAGATACGCAGTATTTT
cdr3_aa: CASSSGVGATDTQYF

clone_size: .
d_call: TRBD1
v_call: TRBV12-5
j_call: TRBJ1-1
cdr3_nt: TGTGCTAGTGGTTTGTCCGGACAGGGGGCGCGTACTGAAGCTTTCTTT
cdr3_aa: CASGLSGQGARTEAFF

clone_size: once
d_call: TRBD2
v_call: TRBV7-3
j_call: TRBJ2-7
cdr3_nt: TGTGCCAGGGGGACTAGCGGGGATAGGGACGAGCAGTACTTC
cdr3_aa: CARGTSGDRDEQYF

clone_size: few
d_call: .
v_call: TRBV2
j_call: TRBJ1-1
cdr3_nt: TGTGCCAGCAAATCCGAACAGGGCGTAGCTTTCTTT
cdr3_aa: CASKSEQGVAFF

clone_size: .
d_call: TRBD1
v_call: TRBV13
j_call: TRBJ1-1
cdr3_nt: TGTGCCAGCAGCTTAATGACAGGGCCTGAAGCTTTCTTT
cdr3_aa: CASSLMTGPEAFF

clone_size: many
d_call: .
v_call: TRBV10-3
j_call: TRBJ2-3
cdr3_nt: TGTGCCATCACAACCGGGAGCACAGATACGCAGTATTTT
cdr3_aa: CAITTGSTDTQYF

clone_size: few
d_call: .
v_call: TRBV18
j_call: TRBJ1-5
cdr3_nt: TGTGCCAGCTCACCGGACTTAGGGTTGCAGCCCCAGCATTTT
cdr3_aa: CASSPDLGLQPQHF

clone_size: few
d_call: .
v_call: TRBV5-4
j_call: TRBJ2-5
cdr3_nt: TGTGCCAGCAGCATCAGACAGGACGGCGAGACCCAGTACTTC
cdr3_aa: CASSIRQDGETQYF

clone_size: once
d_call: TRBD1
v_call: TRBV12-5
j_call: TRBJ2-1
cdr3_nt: TGTGCTAGTGGTTTGGTAGTCGACAGGGGGGGACAAAATGAGCAGTTCTTC
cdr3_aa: CASGLVVDRGGQNEQFF

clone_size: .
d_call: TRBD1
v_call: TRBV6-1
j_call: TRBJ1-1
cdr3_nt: TGTGCCAGCAGTGAATGGGGACAGGGAAACACTGAAGCTTTCTTT
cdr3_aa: CASSEWGQGNTEAFF

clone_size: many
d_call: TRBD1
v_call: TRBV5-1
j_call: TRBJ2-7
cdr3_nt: TGCGCCAGCAGCTTGGGGGCGACAGGGTCCTACGAGCAGTACTTC
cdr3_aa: CASSLGATGSYEQYF

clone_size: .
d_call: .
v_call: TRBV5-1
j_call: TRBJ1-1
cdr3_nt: TGCGCCAGCAGCTTGTCTGGGACGGGCACTGAAGCTTTCTTT
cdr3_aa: CASSLSGTGTEAFF

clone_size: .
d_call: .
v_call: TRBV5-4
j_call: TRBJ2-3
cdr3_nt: TGTGCCAGCAGCTTATCCAGGGGCCCAAGCACAGATACGCAGTATTTT
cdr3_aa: CASSLSRGPSTDTQYF

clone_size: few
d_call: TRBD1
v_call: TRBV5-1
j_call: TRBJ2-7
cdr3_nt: TGCGCCAGCAGCTTGGAGGGGGCCGACTCCTACGAGCAGTACTTC
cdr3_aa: CASSLEGADSYEQYF

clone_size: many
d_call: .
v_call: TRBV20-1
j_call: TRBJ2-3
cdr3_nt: TGCAGTGCCAGCCTGACTAGCACAGATACGCAGTATTTT
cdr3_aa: CSASLTSTDTQYF

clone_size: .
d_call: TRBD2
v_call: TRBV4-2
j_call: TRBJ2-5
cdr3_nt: TGTGCCAGCAGCCAAGACGTCAGCGGGGGGGAAGAGACCCAGTACTTC
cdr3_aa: CASSQDVSGGEETQYF

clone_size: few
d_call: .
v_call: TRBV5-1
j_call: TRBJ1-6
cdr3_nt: TGCGCCAGCAGCTTGGGGCGACCATCACCCCTCCACTTT
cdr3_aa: CASSLGRPSPLHF

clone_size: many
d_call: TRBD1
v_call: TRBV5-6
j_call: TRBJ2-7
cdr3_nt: TGTGCCAGCAGCTCTCAGGGGGTGGCCTACGAGCAGTACTTC
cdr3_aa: CASSSQGVAYEQYF

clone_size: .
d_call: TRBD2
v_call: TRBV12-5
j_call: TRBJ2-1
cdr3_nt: TGTGCTAGTGGCGGATTAGCGGGGGGGCCAAGCAATGAGCAGTTCTTC
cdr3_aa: CASGGLAGGPSNEQFF

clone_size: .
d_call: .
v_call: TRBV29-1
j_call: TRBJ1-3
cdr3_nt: TGCAGCGTTGGTACGGGGGCGTATGGAAACACCATATATTTT
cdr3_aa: CSVGTGAYGNTIYF

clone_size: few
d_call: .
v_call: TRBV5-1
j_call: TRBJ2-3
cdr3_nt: TGCGCCAGCAGCTTGGTTGCGGGGCTCACAGATACGCAGTATTTT
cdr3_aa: CASSLVAGLTDTQYF

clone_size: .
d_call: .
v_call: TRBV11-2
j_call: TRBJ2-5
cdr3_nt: TGTGCCAGCAGCTTCATGACAGGACAAGAGACCCAGTACTTC
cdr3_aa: CASSFMTGQETQYF